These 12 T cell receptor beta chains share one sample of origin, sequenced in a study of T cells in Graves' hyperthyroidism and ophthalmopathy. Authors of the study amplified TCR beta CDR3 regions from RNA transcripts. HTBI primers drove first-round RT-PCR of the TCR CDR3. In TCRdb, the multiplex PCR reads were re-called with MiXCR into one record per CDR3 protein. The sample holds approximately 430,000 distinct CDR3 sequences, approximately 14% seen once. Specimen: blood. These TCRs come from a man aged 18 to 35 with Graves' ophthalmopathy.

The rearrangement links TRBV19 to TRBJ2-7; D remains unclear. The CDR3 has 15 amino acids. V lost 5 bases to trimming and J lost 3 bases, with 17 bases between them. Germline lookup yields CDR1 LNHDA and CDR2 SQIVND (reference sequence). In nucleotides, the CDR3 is TGTGCCAGTAGTCCCCGAGACCGAAATAACTACGAGCAGTACTTC. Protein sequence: CASSPRDRNNYEQYF.

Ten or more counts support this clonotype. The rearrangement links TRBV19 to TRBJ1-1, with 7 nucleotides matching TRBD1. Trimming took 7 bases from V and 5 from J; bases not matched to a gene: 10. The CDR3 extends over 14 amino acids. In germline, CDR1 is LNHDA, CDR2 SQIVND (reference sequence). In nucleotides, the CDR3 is TGTGCCAGTAAACCTACAGACAGGGCTACTGAAGCTTTCTTT. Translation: CASKPTDRATEAFF.

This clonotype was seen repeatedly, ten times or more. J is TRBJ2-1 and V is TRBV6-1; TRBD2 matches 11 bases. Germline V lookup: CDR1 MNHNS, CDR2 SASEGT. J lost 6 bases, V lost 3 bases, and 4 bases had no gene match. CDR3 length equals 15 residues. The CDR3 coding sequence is TGTGCCAGCAGTGATGCGACTAGCGGGACCAATGAGCAGTTCTTC. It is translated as CASSDATSGTNEQFF.

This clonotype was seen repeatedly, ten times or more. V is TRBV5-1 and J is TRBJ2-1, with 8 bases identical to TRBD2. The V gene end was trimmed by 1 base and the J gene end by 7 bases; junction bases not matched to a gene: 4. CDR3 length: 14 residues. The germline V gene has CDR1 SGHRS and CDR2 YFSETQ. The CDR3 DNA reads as TGCGCCAGCAGCTTGCGGGGGGGCAGGAATGAGCAGTTCTTC. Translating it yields CASSLRGGRNEQFF.

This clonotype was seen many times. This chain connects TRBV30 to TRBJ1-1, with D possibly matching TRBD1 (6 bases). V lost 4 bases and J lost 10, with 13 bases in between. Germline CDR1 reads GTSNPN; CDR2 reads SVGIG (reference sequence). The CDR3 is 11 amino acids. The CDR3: CAWTQGTIAFF. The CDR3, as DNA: TGTGCCTGGACCCAGGGGACGATAGCTTTCTTT.

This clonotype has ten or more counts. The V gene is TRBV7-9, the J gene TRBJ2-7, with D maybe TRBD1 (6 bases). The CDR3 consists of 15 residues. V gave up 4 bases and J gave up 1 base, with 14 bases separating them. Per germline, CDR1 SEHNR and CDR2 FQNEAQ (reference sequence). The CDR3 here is CASSSAWDKSYEQYF. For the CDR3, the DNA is TGTGCCAGCAGCTCAGCATGGGACAAATCCTACGAGCAGTACTTC.

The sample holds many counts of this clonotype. In DNA, the CDR3 is TGTGCCAGCAGCCTAGACCTATTTTCACCCCTCCACTTT. Translated: CASSLDLFSPLHF. This sequence joins TRBV14 and TRBJ1-6, with D unclear. CDR3 length: 13 amino acids. V was shortened by 4 bases and J by 9 bases, with 10 bases between the two germline ends. CDR1 SGHDN and CDR2 FVKESK come from the germline V gene. Drawing the rest from reference TRBV14 and TRBJ1-6, the complete variable domain is EAGVTQFPSHSVIEKGQTVTLRCDPISGHDNLYWYRRVMGKEIKFLLHFVKESKQDESGMPNNRFLAERTGGTYSTLKVQPAELEDSGVYFCASSLDLFSPLHFGNGTRLTVT.

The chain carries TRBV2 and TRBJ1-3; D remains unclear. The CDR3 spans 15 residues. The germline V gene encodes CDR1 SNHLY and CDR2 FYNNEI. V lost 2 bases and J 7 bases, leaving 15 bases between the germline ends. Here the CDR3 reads CASSESLGPVNTIYF. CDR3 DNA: TGTGCCAGCAGTGAAAGTCTCGGGCCCGTGAACACCATATATTTT. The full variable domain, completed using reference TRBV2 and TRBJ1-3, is EPEVTQTPSHQVTQMGQEVILRCVPISNHLYFYWYRQILGQKVEFLVSFYNNEISEKSEIFDDQFSVERPDGSNFTLKIRSTKLEDSAMYFCASSESLGPVNTIYFGEGSWLTVV.

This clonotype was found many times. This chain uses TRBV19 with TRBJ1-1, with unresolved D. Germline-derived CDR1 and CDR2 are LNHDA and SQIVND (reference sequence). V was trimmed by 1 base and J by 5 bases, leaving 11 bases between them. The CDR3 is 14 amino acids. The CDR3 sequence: CASSIASGRTEAFF. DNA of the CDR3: TGTGCCAGTAGTATAGCAAGTGGTCGGACTGAAGCTTTCTTT.

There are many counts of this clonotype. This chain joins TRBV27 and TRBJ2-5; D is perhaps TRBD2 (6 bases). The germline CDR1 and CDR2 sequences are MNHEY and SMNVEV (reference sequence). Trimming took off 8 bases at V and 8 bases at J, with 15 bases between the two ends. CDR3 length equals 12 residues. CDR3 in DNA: TGTGCCAGCGGGACTGCCTCTGTAACCCAGTACTTC. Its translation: CASGTASVTQYF.

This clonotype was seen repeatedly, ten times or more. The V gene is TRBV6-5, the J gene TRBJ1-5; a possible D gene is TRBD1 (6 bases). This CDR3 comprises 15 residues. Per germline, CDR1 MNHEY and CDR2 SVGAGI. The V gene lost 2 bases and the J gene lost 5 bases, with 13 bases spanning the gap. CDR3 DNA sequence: TGTGCCAGCAGTTACCTTGGGGGCCGCGATCAGCCCCAGCATTTT. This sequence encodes CASSYLGGRDQPQHF.

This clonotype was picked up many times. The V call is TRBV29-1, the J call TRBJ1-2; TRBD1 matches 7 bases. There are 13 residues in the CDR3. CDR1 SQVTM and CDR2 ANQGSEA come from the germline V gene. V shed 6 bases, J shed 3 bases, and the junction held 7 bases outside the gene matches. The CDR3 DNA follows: TGCAGCGTCCGCTACGGACAGGACTATGGCTACACCTTC. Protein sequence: CSVRYGQDYGYTF.